The 2 T cell receptor beta chains given below trace back to one sample, sequenced in a study of blood T cell repertoires in COVID-19. Only in-frame clones appear in the TCRdb table, and some are missing; sequencing was by immunoSEQ multiplex PCR. The sample lists about 170,000 clones; roughly 86% were seen once. Sequencing was done on a sample of peripheral blood. The receptors derive from a woman older than 75 in a cohort sampled during active or convalescent COVID-19.

This sequence joins TRBV5-1 and TRBJ2-7; 12 bases agree with TRBD2. Per the germline V gene, CDR1 is SGHRS and CDR2 is YFSETQ. This CDR3 spans 15 amino acids. V was clipped by 0 bases and J by 3 bases; unmatched bases: 1. CDR3 residues: CASSLGLAGDYEQYV. In DNA form, the CDR3 reads TGCGCCAGCAGCTTGGGACTAGCGGGGGACTACGAGCAGTACGTC.

This chain links TRBV6-5 with TRBJ1-5; 8 nucleotides align to TRBD1. The junction had 5 bases not matched to a gene; V was cut back by 6 bases and J by 7 bases. The CDR3 runs 13 residues. Germline assignment: CDR1 MNHEY and CDR2 SVGAGI. The CDR3 region is CASSPRGQQPQHF. The CDR3 DNA is TGTGCCAGCAGCCCCAGGGGGCAGCAGCCCCAGCATTTT.